Listed here are 30 T cell receptor beta chains from one sample, sequenced in a study of cytomegalovirus exposure and HLA in healthy donors. The assay was immunoSEQ multiplex PCR, and TCRdb's table has in-frame clones only and misses some. The table has roughly 130,000 clones, roughly nine tenths seen once; the top ten hold nearly 3%. Sequenced input: PBMCs. These TCRs come from a man younger than 35 in good health and CMV-seronegative.

This clone is judged medium-sized (0.01 to 0.1%). The rearrangement uses TRBV5-4 and TRBJ1-3, with TRBD1 identical over 8 bases. The CDR3 loop spans 13 amino acids. Germline loops: CDR1 SGHNT, CDR2 YYREEE (reference sequence). The V and J ends lost 3 bases and 8 bases, in that order; junction bases with no gene match: 4. The CDR3 region is CASSSQGADTIYF. The DNA of the CDR3 is TGTGCCAGCAGCTCCCAGGGGGCAGACACCATATATTTT.

V usage is TRBV13 and J usage is TRBJ2-7; D is unresolved. V was shortened by 0 bases and J by 2 bases, with 11 bases between the two germline ends. The CDR3 spans 15 residues. CDR1 PRHDT and CDR2 FYEKMQ come from the germline V gene (reference sequence). The CDR3 sequence: CASSLGVGETYEQYF. The CDR3 DNA reads TGTGCCAGCAGCTTAGGGGTTGGAGAAACCTACGAGCAGTACTTC.

This clone was seen ten or more times. DNA of the CDR3: TGTGCCAGCAGCTTCCATAGAGCGGGAGAGCAGTTCTTC. Residues: CASSFHRAGEQFF. The chain has TRBV7-2 and TRBJ2-1, with TRBD2 matching 7 bases. This CDR3 comprises 13 residues. Unmatched junction bases numbered 6, after V lost 3 bases and J lost 10 bases. Germline V CDR1 and CDR2: SGHTA, FQGNSA. The complete variable domain, with remaining parts taken from reference TRBV7-2 and TRBJ2-1, reads GAGVSQSPSNKVTEKGKDVELRCDPISGHTALYWYRQSLGQGLEFLIYFQGNSAPDKSGLPSDRFSAERTGGSVSTLTIQRTQQEDSAVYLCASSFHRAGEQFFGPGTRLTVL.

The CDR3 loop is CASSSQGTTGELFF. The DNA of the CDR3 is TGTGCCAGCAGCTCACAGGGTACCACCGGGGAGCTGTTTTTT. The gene calls are TRBV11-3 and TRBJ2-2, with D maybe TRBD1 (6 bases). Trimming shortened V by 4 bases and J by 4 bases, and 10 bases separated the two germline ends. CDR3 size: 14 residues. Germline values: CDR1 SGHNT, CDR2 YENEEA.

The CDR3: CATSGTGAYEQYF. CDR3 sequence (DNA): TGTGCCACCTCCGGGACAGGGGCCTACGAGCAGTACTTC. The rearrangement links TRBV13 to TRBJ2-7; 10 bases match TRBD1. V gave up 10 bases and J gave up 2 bases; unmatched junction bases: 5. Germline assignment: CDR1 PRHDT and CDR2 FYEKMQ (reference sequence). The CDR3 has 13 amino acids.

The count of this clone is one. V gene TRBV30 combines with J gene TRBJ1-2, with D perhaps TRBD1 (6 bases). CDR1 and CDR2 from the germline V gene are GTSNPN and SVGIG (reference sequence). The CDR3 spans 16 residues. Trimming took off 1 base at V and 7 bases at J, with 22 bases between the two ends. CDR3 sequence: CAWSGYRDHLSGGYTF. DNA of the CDR3: TGTGCCTGGAGTGGTTACAGGGATCACCTGAGTGGTGGCTACACCTTC.

The V call is TRBV25-1, the J call TRBJ1-3; a weak D match, TRBD1 (6 bases). The germline CDR1 and CDR2 sequences are MGHDK and SYGVNS. V lost 1 base and J 4 bases, leaving 11 bases between the germline ends. The CDR3 length is 15 residues. The DNA for the CDR3 is TGTGCCAGCAGTGAATGGGAAGGGACAGGAAACACCATATATTTT. Its translation is CASSEWEGTGNTIYF.

The chain is built from TRBV28 and TRBJ1-5; 9 bases agree with TRBD1. The CDR3 has 16 amino acids. Trimming at V came to 4 bases and at J to 1 base, leaving 5 bases not matched to a gene. CDR1 is MDHEN, CDR2 SYDVKM, per germline. The CDR3 coding sequence is TGTGCCAGCAGTTCCCTGGGACAGGGAAGCAATCAGCCCCAGCATTTT. Protein product: CASSSLGQGSNQPQHF.

The CDR3, as DNA: TGTGCCAGCAGCCCTCCCGGGACAGGGGCGATCGGGGAGCTGTTTTTT. This sequence encodes CASSPPGTGAIGELFF. The chain couples TRBV11-3 to TRBJ2-2; 10 bases line up with TRBD1. The CDR3 runs to 16 residues. The germline gives CDR1 SGHNT, CDR2 YENEEA. The trim removed 5 bases at V and 7 bases at J, leaving 10 bases unmatched.

The V gene is TRBV9, the J gene TRBJ2-1; D uncertain. CDR1 and CDR2 from the germline V gene are SGDLS and YYNGEE. The V gene lost 0 bases and the J gene lost 0 bases, with 7 bases spanning the gap. The CDR3 is 15 residues long. The CDR3 nucleotides are TGTGCCAGCAGCGTAGACGGTGACTCCTACAATGAGCAGTTCTTC. It specifies CASSVDGDSYNEQFF.

This clone was counted a single time. This sequence joins TRBV28 and TRBJ1-2, with TRBD1 matching over 8 bases. The junction had 8 bases not matched to a gene; V was cut back by 9 bases and J by 8 bases. The CDR3 contains 12 residues. CDR1 and CDR2 from the germline V gene are MDHEN and SYDVKM. CDR3 DNA sequence: TGTGCCAGTGCCGGGACAGGCAGGGGCTACACCTTC. This codes for CASAGTGRGYTF.

This clone was recorded only once. The V and J genes are TRBV28 and TRBJ1-1; no firm D call. This CDR3 spans 13 amino acids. Trimming took off 3 bases at V and 1 base at J, with 6 bases between the two ends. Germline V gene data show CDR1 as MDHEN and CDR2 as SYDVKM. This chain's CDR3 is CASSLAGNTEAFF. The CDR3 DNA reads TGTGCCAGCAGTTTGGCTGGGAACACTGAAGCTTTCTTT. The variable domain in full, completed from reference TRBV28 and TRBJ1-1, reads DVKVTQSSRYLVKRTGEKVFLECVQDMDHENMFWYRQDPGLGLRLIYFSYDVKMKEKGDIPEGYSVSREKKERFSLILESASTNQTSMYLCASSLAGNTEAFFGQGTRLTVV.

The chain employs TRBV14 and TRBJ2-7, with 8 bases aligning to TRBD2. Germline CDR1 and CDR2: SGHDN and FVKESK. This CDR3 comprises 13 residues. The DNA for the CDR3 is TGTACCCTTAGACGGGAGGGGGTCCGGGAGCAGTACTTC. It encodes CTLRREGVREQYF.

The V gene is TRBV19, the J gene TRBJ2-3; D is perhaps TRBD2 (6 bases). CDR3 length: 17 residues. The germline V and J ends were trimmed by 3 bases and 5 bases, with 21 bases remaining between them. Germline lookup yields CDR1 LNHDA and CDR2 SQIVND (reference sequence). CDR3 coding DNA: TGTGCCAGTAGTATGACGTGGTCCTCAGGAGGGGTAGATACGCAGTATTTT. Residues: CASSMTWSSGGVDTQYF.

The V gene is TRBV30, the J gene TRBJ2-1; TRBD2 is a possible D gene (6 bases). CDR3 length: 12 amino acids. V was cut by 2 bases and J by 9 bases, with 11 bases left in between. The germline V gene has CDR1 GTSNPN and CDR2 SVGIG (reference sequence). CDR3 residues: CAWSFTSPEQFF. The CDR3 DNA reads as TGTGCCTGGAGTTTTACTAGCCCTGAGCAGTTCTTC.

This rearrangement joins TRBV2 to TRBJ2-5, with TRBD2 identical over 11 bases. V lost 1 base and J lost 0; bases outside the gene matches: 4. CDR1 and CDR2 (germline): SNHLY, FYNNEI. The CDR3 consists of 17 residues. The CDR3 reads CASSEVWTSGYQETQYF. CDR3 nucleotide sequence: TGTGCCAGCAGTGAAGTGTGGACTAGCGGGTACCAAGAGACCCAGTACTTC.

The V and J genes are TRBV9 and TRBJ2-5, with 8 bases that match TRBD2. The ends lost 2 bases at V and 5 bases at J; junction bases unmatched: 11. Germline V lookup: CDR1 SGDLS, CDR2 YYNGEE. The CDR3 consists of 16 residues. DNA for the CDR3: TGTGCCAGCAGCGTTTCCACGGCGGGGGGCGCGGAGACCCAGTACTTC. Its translation: CASSVSTAGGAETQYF.

The chain links TRBV5-1 to TRBJ2-7; D may be TRBD2 (5 bases). Germline V CDR1 and CDR2: SGHRS, YFSETQ. The V and J ends lost 2 bases and 2 bases respectively, with 8 bases between them. This CDR3 contains 13 residues. The CDR3 DNA reads TGCGCCAGCAGCTTAGCGGTCCCCTACGAGCAGTACTTC. It translates to CASSLAVPYEQYF.

J is TRBJ2-5 and V is TRBV7-9; D possibly corresponds to TRBD2 (6 bases). Trimming left V 5 bases short and J 7 bases short, with 20 bases between. Germline V gives CDR1 SEHNR, CDR2 FQNEAQ (reference sequence). The CDR3 extends over 15 amino acids. The CDR3 loop is CASSPSRGLLGTQYF. In DNA form, the CDR3 reads TGTGCCAGCAGCCCATCTAGGGGACTCCTAGGGACCCAGTACTTC.

V is TRBV18 and J is TRBJ2-7; 9 nucleotides agree with TRBD1. The CDR3 is 16 amino acids. J lost 1 base, V lost 6 bases, and 10 bases had no gene match. The germline V gene has CDR1 KGHSH and CDR2 LQKENI. This CDR3 reads CASSPGQGLTSYEQYF. The CDR3 DNA follows: TGTGCCAGCTCGCCCGGACAGGGGTTAACGTCCTACGAGCAGTACTTC. Together with reference TRBV18 and TRBJ2-7, the CDR3 gives the full variable domain: NAGVMQNPRHLVRRRGQEARLRCSPMKGHSHVYWYRQLPEEGLKFMVYLQKENIIDESGMPKERFSAEFPKEGPSILRIQQVVRGDSAAYFCASSPGQGLTSYEQYFGPGTRLTVT.

V and J are TRBV7-2 and TRBJ1-3; 7 nucleotides match TRBD1. This CDR3 spans 14 amino acids. J lost 1 base, V lost 4 bases, and 1 base had no gene match. CDR1 is SGHTA, CDR2 FQGNSA, per germline. CDR3 DNA: TGTGCCAGCAGCTCGGGACAGTCTGGAAACACCATATATTTT. Encoded protein: CASSSGQSGNTIYF.

V usage is TRBV18 and J usage is TRBJ1-1, with no clear D. The germline V and J ends were trimmed by 5 bases and 7 bases, with 8 bases remaining between them. Looked up from germline, CDR1 is KGHSH and CDR2 is LQKENI. The CDR3 sequence is 11 residues long. The CDR3 DNA is TGTGCCAGCTCAGCAGGAAGTGAAGCTTTCTTT. Translating it yields CASSAGSEAFF.

V usage is TRBV30 and J usage is TRBJ1-1; 9 nucleotides agree with TRBD1. From germline, CDR1 is GTSNPN and CDR2 SVGIG (reference sequence). The CDR3 is made up of 15 amino acids. After removal of 0 bases from V and 1 base from J, the junction contained 3 bases not matched to a gene. The CDR3 sequence is CAWSVPGQGNTEAFF. As DNA, the CDR3 is TGTGCCTGGAGTGTACCGGGACAGGGGAACACTGAAGCTTTCTTT.

This clone has only a few counts. J is TRBJ1-5 and V is TRBV5-4; possibly TRBD1 for D (5 bases). The CDR3 is 14 amino acids. The germline V and J ends were trimmed by 3 bases and 4 bases, with 11 bases remaining between them. CDR1 SGHNT and CDR2 YYREEE come from the germline V gene (reference sequence). The CDR3 DNA reads TGTGCCAGCAGCTACCAGGGATTAAATCAGCCCCAGCATTTT. Encoded protein: CASSYQGLNQPQHF.

The chain employs TRBV7-2 and TRBJ1-5; maybe TRBD1 (5 bases). This CDR3 region has 15 residues. Germline lookup yields CDR1 SGHTA and CDR2 FQGNSA. Trimming removed 5 bases at V and 2 bases at J, with 13 bases between. The CDR3 protein is CASSQGFRGNQPQHF. CDR3 nucleotide sequence: TGTGCCAGCAGCCAGGGATTCCGTGGCAATCAGCCCCAGCATTTT.

The gene calls are TRBV28 and TRBJ1-2; D remains unclear. Per the germline V gene, CDR1 is MDHEN and CDR2 is SYDVKM. The CDR3 runs to 15 residues. Trimming left V 5 bases short and J 4 bases short, with 17 bases between. This CDR3 reads CASSPDLTGFYGYTF. DNA for the CDR3: TGTGCCAGCAGTCCCGACCTGACGGGTTTCTATGGCTACACCTTC.

The V gene is TRBV5-6, the J gene TRBJ2-1; D is ambiguous. This CDR3 has 14 residues. Germline values: CDR1 SGHDT, CDR2 YYEEEE. Between the trimmed V and J ends, which lost 3 bases and 0 bases, there was a span of 7 bases. CDR3 bases: TGTGCCAGCAGCTACACTAACTCCTACAATGAGCAGTTCTTC. This codes for CASSYTNSYNEQFF. Filled out from reference TRBV5-6 and TRBJ2-1, the complete variable domain reads DAGVTQSPTHLIKTRGQQVTLRCSPKSGHDTVSWYQQALGQGPQFIFQYYEEEERQRGNFPDRFSGHQFPNYSSELNVNALLLGDSALYLCASSYTNSYNEQFFGPGTRLTVL.

The rearrangement links TRBV7-8 to TRBJ1-2; D ambiguous. Germline V gene data show CDR1 as SGHVS and CDR2 as FQNEAQ. This CDR3 contains 12 residues. Trimming took off 1 base at V and 9 bases at J, with 9 bases between the two ends. CDR3 amino acids: CASSLVPYSYTF. The CDR3 nucleotides read TGTGCCAGCAGCTTAGTTCCTTATAGCTACACCTTC. The whole variable domain, filled in from reference TRBV7-8 and TRBJ1-2, reads GAGVSQSPRYKVAKRGQDVALRCDPISGHVSLFWYQQALGQGPEFLTYFQNEAQLDKSGLPSDRFFAERPEGSVSTLKIQRTQQEDSAVYLCASSLVPYSYTFGSGTRLTVV.

The chain is built from TRBV18 and TRBJ1-5; no definite D call. CDR1 and CDR2 (germline): KGHSH, LQKENI. The CDR3 is 17 amino acids. V lost 0 bases and J 2 bases, leaving 14 bases between the germline ends. This CDR3 is CASSPPIGEWGNQPQHF. In nucleotides, the CDR3 is TGTGCCAGCTCACCACCGATCGGGGAATGGGGCAATCAGCCCCAGCATTTT.

The chain links TRBV2 to TRBJ2-7, with 7 positions matching TRBD1. With 6 bases clipped from V and 0 bases from J, the junction kept 5 bases outside the gene matches. Germline V gene sequence: CDR1 SNHLY, CDR2 FYNNEI. This CDR3 is built from 14 residues. The CDR3 nucleotides are TGTGCCAGCAGGACAGGGTCTAGCTCCTACGAGCAGTACTTC. Translating gives CASRTGSSSYEQYF.